Reported below is one T cell receptor (beta chain). The antigen remains undetermined. Mismatch with germline at one junction end may stem from a read error. The source of the sample is a study of neurological immune-mediated disorders. Study outcomes and limitations: Falling below healthy controls, multiple sclerosis showed the least TCR clonal expansion, while HTLV-1-associated myelopathy showed the most. Sharing of CDR3 amino acid sequences among expanded clones across subjects was absent, suggesting private repertoires in all groups.

It was by 5'RACE with 10-nucleotide random UMIs that the cDNA was made. TCRdb analysed the 5' RACE reads with MiXCR anew, one entry per CDR3 protein. The sample includes under 80,000 distinct CDR3 sequences, roughly 15% of them seen just once. This TCR was sampled from a woman in her forties or fifties in good health. Sequenced: PBMCs.

The chain's CDR3 is CAISSLGSGKSYNELFF. The CDR3, as DNA: TGCGCCATCAGCTCCTTAGGTAGCGGGAAGTCCTACAATGAGCTGTTCTTC. The V call is TRBV5-1, the J call TRBJ2-1; 8 bases fit TRBD2. In germline, CDR1 is SGHRS, CDR2 YFSETQ. The CDR3 consists of 17 residues.